These 22 T cell receptor beta chains were all obtained from the same sample, sequenced in a study of PD-L1 blockade in urothelial cancer (dated by TCRdb to 2017 to 2019). The sample's time point, from its label and the paper: pretreatment peripheral blood. To prepare the library, the immunoSEQ multiplex PCR assay was applied. TCRdb retrieved this table from immuneACCESS and kept in-frame rearrangements only. Not all clones are present; in checked studies, unresolved V genes account for under half, and no reason is known for the remainder. In this sample the table shows 70,000 or so clones, 85% to 90% of which occur a single time. Jointly, the top ten make up more than 3.5% of the sample. Sequenced material: PBMCs, taken around atezolizumab (anti-PD-L1) treatment. These receptors were obtained from a man between 65 and 80 years old with urothelial cancer.

This clone was seen more than once but under ten times. The J gene is TRBJ2-7, the V gene TRBV5-1; no reliable D call. The CDR3 is 12 amino acids. Per germline, CDR1 SGHRS and CDR2 YFSETQ. V lost 4 bases, J lost 4 bases, and 9 bases lay in between. CDR3 amino acids: CASSNTEYEQYF. CDR3 in DNA: TGCGCCAGCAGCAATACAGAATACGAGCAGTACTTC.

The chain uses TRBV19 and TRBJ2-7; 7 bases fit TRBD2. The J call may be faulty, since TRBJ2-1 better matches the DNA end. The CDR3 is made up of 15 amino acids. Germline assignment: CDR1 LNHDA and CDR2 SQIVND (reference sequence). CDR3 sequence (DNA): TGTGCCAGTAGCCCCTCACTAGCGATCAACAATGAGCAGTTCTTC. It specifies CASSPSLAINNEQFF.

This clone appeared once. The V and J genes are TRBV9 and TRBJ2-7, with 9 nucleotides matching TRBD1. Looked up from germline, CDR1 is SGDLS and CDR2 is YYNGEE. With 3 bases clipped from V and 2 bases from J, the junction kept 9 bases outside the gene matches. There are 16 residues in the CDR3. The CDR3 sequence is CASSATAGTGTYEQYF. The DNA of the CDR3 is TGTGCCAGCAGCGCTACCGCCGGGACAGGGACCTACGAGCAGTACTTC.

The chain combines TRBV19 with TRBJ1-1; the D gene is possibly TRBD1 (5 bases). CDR3 size: 14 residues. Germline loops: CDR1 LNHDA, CDR2 SQIVND (reference sequence). With 5 bases removed from V and 10 bases from J, the gap between germline ends came to 20 bases. CDR3 coding DNA: TGTGCCAGTAGTGTAAGACCGGACTTCGGGGGAGCTTTCTTT. It is translated as CASSVRPDFGGAFF. Combining the CDR3 with reference TRBV19 and TRBJ1-1 gives the whole variable domain DGGITQSPKYLFRKEGQNVTLSCEQNLNHDAMYWYRQDPGQGLRLIYYSQIVNDFQKGDIAEGYSVSREKKESFPLTVTSAQKNPTAFYLCASSVRPDFGGAFFGQGTRLTVV.

The J gene is TRBJ1-2, the V gene TRBV14, with D possibly TRBD1 on 6 matching bases. Germline CDR1 and CDR2: SGHDN and FVKESK. This CDR3 region has 15 residues. V shed 3 bases and J shed 4 bases, with 15 bases lying between them. The CDR3 coding sequence is TGTGCCAGCAGCCAGACGACAGGATACGGCTATGGCTACACCTTC. It specifies CASSQTTGYGYGYTF. The full variable domain, rest sourced from reference TRBV14 and TRBJ1-2, is EAGVTQFPSHSVIEKGQTVTLRCDPISGHDNLYWYRRVMGKEIKFLLHFVKESKQDESGMPNNRFLAERTGGTYSTLKVQPAELEDSGVYFCASSQTTGYGYGYTFGSGTRLTVV.

The chain is built from TRBV6-5 and TRBJ1-2, with D perhaps matching TRBD1 (6 bases). Germline loops: CDR1 MNHEY, CDR2 SVGAGI. V gave up 0 bases and J gave up 4 bases, with 6 bases separating them. The CDR3 covers 13 residues. CDR3 protein: CASSYSGGYGYTF. The CDR3 DNA follows: TGTGCCAGCAGTTACTCAGGGGGCTATGGCTACACCTTC.

CDR3 sequence: CASSIRLGEKAFF. Written as DNA, the CDR3 is TGTGCCAGTAGTATCAGACTGGGAGAGAAAGCTTTCTTT. The chain uses TRBV19 and TRBJ1-1, with D hard to call. The CDR3 runs 13 residues. CDR1 and CDR2 from the germline V gene are LNHDA and SQIVND (reference sequence). V lost 3 bases to trimming and J lost 9 bases, with 14 bases between them.

The gene calls are TRBV9 and TRBJ1-3; TRBD1 might be the D (6 bases). Germline V lookup: CDR1 SGDLS, CDR2 YYNGEE. The CDR3 length is 18 residues. V was pared by 2 bases and J by 0 bases, with 18 bases between. The CDR3 bases are TGTGCCAGCAGCGTCTACAGGGACCAGGGATTCTCTGGAAACACCATATATTTT. This gives the protein CASSVYRDQGFSGNTIYF. The whole variable domain, filled in from reference TRBV9 and TRBJ1-3, reads DSGVTQTPKHLITATGQRVTLRCSPRSGDLSVYWYQQSLDQGLQFLIQYYNGEERAKGNILERFSAQQFPDLHSELNLSSLELGDSALYFCASSVYRDQGFSGNTIYFGEGSWLTVV.

The V call is TRBV7-9, the J call TRBJ2-1, with 7 nucleotides matching TRBD2. CDR1 and CDR2 (germline): SEHNR, FQNEAQ (reference sequence). V shed 7 bases and J 14 bases; nucleotides not matched to a gene: 26. The CDR3 has 17 amino acids. The CDR3 sequence is CASTTLGRWAREMWKFF. The DNA of the CDR3 is TGTGCCAGCACGACGCTAGGACGGTGGGCGCGGGAGATGTGGAAGTTCTTC. Looking up the rest from reference TRBV7-9 and TRBJ2-1 gives the full variable domain: DTGVSQNPRHKITKRGQNVTFRCDPISEHNRLYWYRQTLGQGPEFLTYFQNEAQLEKSRLLSDRFSAERPKGSFSTLEIQRTEQGDSAMYLCASTTLGRWAREMWKFFGPGTRLTVL.

The chain recombines TRBV18 with TRBJ2-3, with D perhaps matching TRBD2 (6 bases). V dropped 2 bases and J dropped 1 base, with 10 bases sitting between them. The CDR3 sequence is 15 residues long. CDR1 is KGHSH, CDR2 LQKENI, per germline. This CDR3 reads CASSPGGTRTDTQYF. Written as DNA, the CDR3 is TGTGCCAGCTCACCAGGCGGGACCCGCACAGATACGCAGTATTTT.

The chain is built from TRBV5-4 and TRBJ2-7; D gene uncertain. From germline, CDR1 is SGHNT and CDR2 YYREEE (reference sequence). CDR3 length: 12 amino acids. V lost 3 bases, J lost 7 bases, and 11 bases lay in between. The chain's CDR3 is CASSYQWAEQYF. The CDR3 nucleotides read TGTGCCAGCAGCTACCAGTGGGCTGAGCAGTACTTC.

This clone was found a few times. The chain combines TRBV28 with TRBJ1-5, with 9 nucleotides matching TRBD1. CDR3 length: 15 amino acids. Trimming took 5 bases from V and 2 from J; bases not matched to a gene: 4. From germline, CDR1 is MDHEN and CDR2 SYDVKM. The CDR3 loop is CASSRGQGGNQPQHF. CDR3 DNA: TGTGCCAGCAGTAGGGGACAGGGAGGCAATCAGCCCCAGCATTTT.

The CDR3 protein is CASSYGGGRTQYF. CDR3 sequence (DNA): TGTGCCAGCAGTTACGGGGGAGGGAGGACCCAGTACTTC. V usage is TRBV6-6 and J usage is TRBJ2-5; TRBD2 matches at 7 bases. Germline V gene lookup returns CDR1 MNHNY and CDR2 SVGAGI (reference sequence). V trimming: 2 bases; J trimming: 7 bases; junction bases outside the gene matches: 4. The CDR3 has 13 amino acids.

This clone has just a few counts. This chain uses TRBV7-8 with TRBJ1-2; TRBD1 is a possible D gene (5 bases). V was pared by 7 bases and J by 5 bases, with 14 bases between. This CDR3 is built from 13 residues. Germline CDR1 and CDR2: SGHVS and FQNEAQ. The CDR3 loop is CASTQGARYGYTF. CDR3 DNA sequence: TGTGCCAGCACCCAAGGGGCGCGGTATGGCTACACCTTC.

This clone was seen a single time. The CDR3 loop is CASTQGKYTEAFF. The CDR3 nucleotides are TGTGCCAGTACCCAGGGGAAATACACTGAAGCTTTCTTT. The V call is TRBV19, the J call TRBJ1-1; TRBD1 might be the D (6 bases). The CDR3 loop spans 13 amino acids. CDR1 and CDR2 from the germline V gene are LNHDA and SQIVND (reference sequence). The V gene lost 7 bases and the J gene lost 3 bases, with 12 bases spanning the gap.

The chain employs TRBV14 and TRBJ2-1, with TRBD2 matching 8 bases. J lost 6 bases, V lost 2 bases, and 12 bases had no gene match. The CDR3 length is 17 residues. Germline loops: CDR1 SGHDN, CDR2 FVKESK. The CDR3 sequence: CASSQPGGVVGRNEQFF. CDR3 nucleotide sequence: TGTGCCAGCAGCCAACCGGGGGGGGTCGTCGGACGCAATGAGCAGTTCTTC.

This chain uses TRBV9 with TRBJ2-5; no firm D call. Trimming removed 2 bases from V and 2 bases from J, with 7 bases in between. This CDR3 has 13 residues. Germline V CDR1 and CDR2: SGDLS, YYNGEE. DNA of the CDR3: TGTGCCAGCAGCGTTTATAGTCAAGAGACCCAGTACTTC. It encodes CASSVYSQETQYF.

This rearrangement joins TRBV15 to TRBJ1-3; 7 bases line up with TRBD1. Per the germline V gene, CDR1 is LNHNV and CDR2 is YYDKDF (reference sequence). The J segment lost 1 base and the V segment lost 0 bases, leaving 3 bases of the junction unmatched. The CDR3 consists of 16 residues. The DNA for the CDR3 is TGTGCCACCAGCAGAGACCCCAGGGGGTCTGGAAACACCATATATTTT. It specifies CATSRDPRGSGNTIYF.

As DNA, the CDR3 is TGCGCCAGCAGCTCCCCCGGGACAGGAGGTGAAGCTTTCTTT. Protein sequence: CASSSPGTGGEAFF. The chain carries TRBV5-1 and TRBJ1-1; TRBD1 matches 8 bases. The CDR3 consists of 14 residues. The J segment lost 7 bases and the V segment lost 3 bases, leaving 8 bases of the junction unmatched. From germline, CDR1 is SGHRS and CDR2 YFSETQ.

This clone was detected only once. This sequence joins TRBV19 and TRBJ1-5; D may be TRBD1 (5 bases). The CDR3 loop spans 15 amino acids. Trimming took 7 bases from V and 7 from J, leaving 20 bases between them. The V gene's germline CDR1 is LNHDA and CDR2 SQIVND (reference sequence). The CDR3 nucleotides are TGTGCCAGTACCCTTGGTGGGGGGGTCGGGCAGCCCCAGCATTTT. Protein sequence: CASTLGGGVGQPQHF.

This sequence joins TRBV27 and TRBJ2-2, with D possibly matching TRBD2 (5 bases). With 0 bases removed from V and 7 bases from J, the gap between germline ends came to 12 bases. The CDR3 is 15 amino acids. CDR1 and CDR2 (germline): MNHEY, SMNVEV (reference sequence). The CDR3 coding sequence is TGTGCCAGCAGTTTATCGTTCCCTAGCCACGGGGAGCTGTTTTTT. This codes for CASSLSFPSHGELFF.

The genes are TRBV9 and TRBJ2-1, with D perhaps matching TRBD1 (6 bases). The CDR3 loop spans 14 amino acids. Trimming stripped 0 bases from V and 2 bases from J, with 6 bases between. CDR1 SGDLS and CDR2 YYNGEE come from the germline V gene. The CDR3 DNA reads TGTGCCAGCAGCGTAGAGGGGGCCTACAATGAGCAGTTCTTC. It specifies CASSVEGAYNEQFF.